These T cell receptor beta chains were read from a single sample in a study of a mutant IDH1 vaccine in newly diagnosed glioma. These receptors are not linked to any known antigen. Produced via immunoSEQ multiplex PCR; TCRdb's table is partial and in-frame only. This sample has tens of thousands of clones, with less than 85% found just once. Material: peripheral blood mononuclear cells (PBMCs), obtained from a glioma patient whose treatment included an IDH1 peptide vaccine. These receptors were obtained from a man in his late teens or twenties with glioma. Some clones in this sample may be carry-over from other donors' samples. CDR3s include the opening cysteine and the closing phenylalanine or tryptophan. Fields, in order: clone size, D gene, V gene, J gene, CDR3 protein, CDR3 DNA. The D gene is left open where the match is weak. Where a row states a size, it is once, few, many or the class of an expanded clone; other rows omit it.

-	TRBD1	TRBV7-6	TRBJ2-7	CASSLSGTGSYEQYF	TGTGCCAGCAGCTTAAGTGGGACAGGCTCCTACGAGCAGTACTTC
-	TRBD1	TRBV7-2	TRBJ1-2	CASSLAGTGVDYGYTF	TGTGCCAGCAGCTTAGCCGGGACAGGGGTCGACTATGGCTACACCTTC
-	TRBD1	TRBV6-1	TRBJ1-4	CASSSDRLNEKLFF	TGTGCCAGCTCCTCGGACAGGCTCAATGAAAAACTGTTTTTT
-	-	TRBV19	TRBJ1-2	CASTITGDYGYTF	TGTGCCAGTACCATCACAGGCGACTATGGCTACACCTTC
-	-	TRBV13	TRBJ1-1	CASSFAGRDGAFF	TGTGCCAGCAGCTTTGCAGGGAGAGATGGAGCTTTCTTT
-	-	TRBV7-2	TRBJ1-4	CASSLKGLDEKLFF	TGTGCCAGCAGCTTAAAGGGGCTAGACGAAAAACTGTTTTTT
-	-	TRBV7-2	TRBJ2-5	CASSLAVTTGETQYF	TGTGCCAGCAGCTTAGCAGTGACGACAGGAGAGACCCAGTACTTC
few	-	TRBV27	TRBJ2-7	CASGPGYEQYF	TGTGCCAGCGGCCCAGGGTACGAGCAGTACTTC
-	-	TRBV5-6	TRBJ1-3	CASSLVGSAGNTIYF	TGTGCCAGCAGCTTGGTTGGGAGCGCTGGAAACACCATATATTTT
few	-	TRBV6-5	TRBJ2-4	CASAPGQAKNIQYF	TGTGCCAGCGCCCCCGGACAAGCCAAAAACATTCAGTACTTC
-	TRBD1	TRBV6-1	TRBJ1-1	CASSEDRLNTEAFF	TGTGCCAGCAGTGAGGACAGGCTGAACACTGAAGCTTTCTTT
-	-	TRBV15	TRBJ1-1	CATSRNTVNTEAFF	TGTGCCACCAGCAGGAATACAGTGAACACTGAAGCTTTCTTT
-	-	TRBV10-3	TRBJ2-7	CAISSSTGPAYEQYF	TGTGCCATCAGTTCCAGCACGGGGCCCGCCTACGAGCAGTACTTC
-	-	TRBV4-1	TRBJ2-1	CASSRGYNEQFF	TGCGCCAGCAGCCGAGGATACAATGAGCAGTTCTTC